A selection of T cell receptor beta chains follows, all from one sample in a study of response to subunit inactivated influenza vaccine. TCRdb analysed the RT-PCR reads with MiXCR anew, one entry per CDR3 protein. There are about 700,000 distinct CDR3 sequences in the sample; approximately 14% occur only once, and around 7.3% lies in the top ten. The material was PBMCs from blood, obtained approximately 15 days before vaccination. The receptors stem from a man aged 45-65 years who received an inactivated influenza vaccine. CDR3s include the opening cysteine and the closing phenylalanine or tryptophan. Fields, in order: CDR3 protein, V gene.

cdr3_aa: CASSPRFGGQSNQPQHF
v_call: TRBV18

cdr3_aa: CASSTRAGPVDTQYF
v_call: TRBV9

cdr3_aa: CASSAGLLYQETQYF
v_call: TRBV28

cdr3_aa: CASSFRDVPSKLFF
v_call: TRBV5-1

cdr3_aa: CASSYPPSGADTGELFF
v_call: TRBV6-2/TRBV6-3

cdr3_aa: CSVRRGYEQFF
v_call: TRBV20-1

cdr3_aa: CASSLRTDYEQYF
v_call: TRBV5-1

cdr3_aa: CASSHTGHQETQYF
v_call: TRBV5-1

cdr3_aa: CASSYAQGQGYEQYF
v_call: TRBV6-5

cdr3_aa: CASSLVPGLSTDTQYF
v_call: TRBV7-2

cdr3_aa: CSVPVADAGTEAFF
v_call: TRBV29-1

cdr3_aa: CASSSSLDRGLNNEQFF
v_call: TRBV7-2

cdr3_aa: CSARGQGGMNTEAFF
v_call: TRBV20-1

cdr3_aa: CASSWTDGRGEQYF
v_call: TRBV5-5

cdr3_aa: CASSRASLAPGIGDTQYF
v_call: TRBV6-1

cdr3_aa: CASSTNGLAADTQYF
v_call: TRBV7-2

cdr3_aa: CSARTSGRNTGELFF
v_call: TRBV20-1

cdr3_aa: CASSFTNTGELFF
v_call: TRBV7-9

cdr3_aa: CASSEGGQGNEQYF
v_call: TRBV9

cdr3_aa: CSARRRVAGGQVPEQFF
v_call: TRBV20-1

cdr3_aa: CASSRRASGRSSYNEQFF
v_call: TRBV11-2

cdr3_aa: CAWNRGGLDEKLFF
v_call: TRBV30

cdr3_aa: CASFGGPLYGYTF
v_call: TRBV12-3/TRBV12-4

cdr3_aa: CASSLGGDYNEQFF
v_call: TRBV5-1

cdr3_aa: CASSLSRAGTDTQYF
v_call: TRBV7-2

cdr3_aa: CSASRHSRETQYF
v_call: TRBV20-1

cdr3_aa: CASSSSTGGAITGELFF
v_call: TRBV13

cdr3_aa: CASSFRRPSRSHYEQYF
v_call: TRBV28

cdr3_aa: CASSEEGSGNTIYF
v_call: TRBV2

cdr3_aa: CASSGLAGGPGVPDTQYF
v_call: TRBV12-3/TRBV12-4

cdr3_aa: CATSDFGTRNTGELFF
v_call: TRBV24-1

cdr3_aa: CASSFGSSYEQYF
v_call: TRBV5-1

cdr3_aa: CSVEDRDTQYF
v_call: TRBV29-1

cdr3_aa: CASSYGGFGTQYF
v_call: TRBV28

cdr3_aa: CASSQDVGQPQHF
v_call: TRBV4-3

cdr3_aa: CASSSGTGVDEQFF
v_call: TRBV12-3/TRBV12-4

cdr3_aa: CASSGEGNYGYTF
v_call: TRBV6-2/TRBV6-3

cdr3_aa: CASRYTGTGSAEQYF
v_call: TRBV12-3/TRBV12-4

cdr3_aa: CAMGQGDSETQYF
v_call: TRBV10-3

cdr3_aa: CASSLQDRGGTEQFF
v_call: TRBV7-3

cdr3_aa: CASTPRGGFDTGELFF
v_call: TRBV6-2/TRBV6-3

cdr3_aa: CATSDPPGTGNTGELFF
v_call: TRBV24-1

cdr3_aa: CASSLRAGQTGELFF
v_call: TRBV5-1

cdr3_aa: CASSLALTYEQFF
v_call: TRBV7-2

cdr3_aa: CASSLAAASGGYNEQFF
v_call: TRBV5-1